Following are 30 T cell receptor beta chains from one sample sequenced in a study of cytomegalovirus exposure and HLA in healthy donors. The PCR had 60 Vbeta and 13 Jbeta primers. Method: immunoSEQ multiplex PCR; TCRdb's copy keeps in-frame clones and lacks some. The profile shows approximately 150,000 clones, roughly 73% of them singletons. The specimen was PBMCs. The receptors were gathered from a man aged 35 to 55 in good health and CMV-seronegative.

The chain combines TRBV4-1 with TRBJ1-6; D call uncertain. The CDR3 extends over 15 amino acids. The germline V gene has CDR1 MGHRA and CDR2 YSYEKL. V shed 3 bases and J shed 8 bases, with 14 bases lying between them. The CDR3 coding sequence is TGCGCCAGCAGCCAGGGCCAGCACTCCTATTCACCCCTCCACTTT. Its translation is CASSQGQHSYSPLHF.

DNA for the CDR3: TGTGCCACCAGCAGATCGGGGACTTCGTTAGAGACCCAGTACTTC. The encoded protein is CATSRSGTSLETQYF. The chain has TRBV15 and TRBJ2-5; a weak D match, TRBD2 (6 bases). Looked up from germline, CDR1 is LNHNV and CDR2 is YYDKDF (reference sequence). This CDR3 is 15 amino acids long. The V and J ends lost 2 bases and 4 bases respectively, with 14 bases between them.

The chain combines TRBV27 with TRBJ1-2, with D possibly being TRBD1 (6 bases). CDR1 and CDR2 (germline): MNHEY, SMNVEV (reference sequence). With 5 bases removed from V and 3 bases from J, the gap between germline ends came to 19 bases. The CDR3 loop spans 16 amino acids. This chain's CDR3 is CASSLTPGDGDYGYTF. For the CDR3, the DNA is TGTGCCAGCAGTCTCACCCCAGGGGACGGTGACTATGGCTACACCTTC.

The rearrangement links TRBV29-1 to TRBJ2-1; D is unclear. Germline assignment: CDR1 SQVTM and CDR2 ANQGSEA. The V end was cut by 6 bases, the J end by 0 bases, with 9 bases between. This CDR3 has 13 residues. CDR3 DNA: TGCAGCGTACCCATGAGCTCCTACAATGAGCAGTTCTTC. This codes for CSVPMSSYNEQFF.

The chain recombines TRBV7-2 with TRBJ1-1; TRBD1 aligns across 7 bases. The CDR3 spans 14 residues. With 6 bases clipped from V and 6 bases from J, the junction kept 10 bases outside the gene matches. Germline V gene lookup returns CDR1 SGHTA and CDR2 FQGNSA. Written as DNA, the CDR3 is TGTGCCAGCAGACCCGACAGGGTAGGACCTGAAGCTTTCTTT. As protein: CASRPDRVGPEAFF.

V usage is TRBV7-9 and J usage is TRBJ2-3; 7 bases line up with TRBD2. Germline CDR1 is SEHNR and CDR2 is FQNEAQ (reference sequence). The V and J ends lost 8 bases and 5 bases, in that order; junction bases with no gene match: 10. There are 14 residues in the CDR3. The CDR3 DNA is TGTGCCAGCGAAAAAAGCGGGGAGTTAGATACGCAGTATTTT. It yields the protein CASEKSGELDTQYF.

The rearrangement links TRBV9 to TRBJ1-5; D remains unclear. The ends were cut back, 0 bases at V and 7 bases at J, with 11 bases in the middle. The V gene's germline CDR1 is SGDLS and CDR2 YYNGEE. The CDR3 is 14 residues long. The CDR3 spells CASSVEGSGQPQHF. Here the CDR3 DNA reads TGTGCCAGCAGCGTAGAGGGCTCGGGGCAGCCCCAGCATTTT.

The genes are TRBV7-2 and TRBJ1-5; D remains unclear. The CDR3 has 15 amino acids. Trimming stripped 5 bases from V and 0 bases from J, with 11 bases between. CDR1 SGHTA and CDR2 FQGNSA come from the germline V gene. The DNA of the CDR3 is TGTGCCAGCAGCCAGACAACGTATAGCAATCAGCCCCAGCATTTT. Its translation is CASSQTTYSNQPQHF.

This chain joins TRBV28 and TRBJ2-7, with 7 bases fitting TRBD1. CDR3 length: 20 residues. In germline, CDR1 is MDHEN, CDR2 SYDVKM. J lost 0 bases, V lost 2 bases, and 19 bases had no gene match. DNA for the CDR3: TGTGCCAGCAGTTTAGGTCTTGTCGGTCGAAGGACAGGTGACTCCTACGAGCAGTACTTC. Its protein is CASSLGLVGRRTGDSYEQYF.

Only a few counts were recorded for this clone. The chain links TRBV29-1 to TRBJ1-1; no clear D gene. Trimming took 4 bases from V and 1 from J, leaving 10 bases between them. The V gene's germline CDR1 is SQVTM and CDR2 ANQGSEA. The CDR3 loop spans 13 amino acids. The chain's CDR3 is CSVVIQANTEAFF. CDR3 nucleotide sequence: TGCAGCGTTGTTATCCAAGCGAACACTGAAGCTTTCTTT.

The chain recombines TRBV7-3 with TRBJ2-5, with TRBD1 identical over 9 bases. V lost 3 bases to trimming and J lost 1 base; unmatched junction nucleotides: 3. CDR1 is SGHTA, CDR2 FQGTGA, per germline. This CDR3 contains 15 residues. The CDR3 here is CASSLGQGPQETQYF. The CDR3 nucleotides are TGTGCCAGCAGCTTGGGACAGGGTCCCCAAGAGACCCAGTACTTC.

This chain links TRBV5-1 with TRBJ1-2, with 8 bases identical to TRBD1. The CDR3 covers 13 residues. The germline V gene has CDR1 SGHRS and CDR2 YFSETQ. Trimming removed 5 bases from V and 5 bases from J; junction bases left unmatched: 5. The CDR3, as DNA: TGCGCCAGCAGTCATGGACAGGGATATGGCTACACCTTC. Translation gives CASSHGQGYGYTF.

The genes are TRBV18 and TRBJ1-1, with D perhaps matching TRBD1 (6 bases). Trimming shortened V by 6 bases and J by 7 bases, and 15 bases separated the two germline ends. Germline-derived CDR1 and CDR2 are KGHSH and LQKENI. CDR3 length equals 13 residues. The CDR3 region has the DNA TGTGCCAGCTCCCCTAGGGACAACGGTGAAGCTTTCTTT. As protein: CASSPRDNGEAFF.

This clone came up a few times. This chain uses TRBV29-1 with TRBJ1-4; D remains ambiguous. Per germline, CDR1 SQVTM and CDR2 ANQGSEA. This CDR3 is built from 13 residues. Trimming cost V 7 bases and J 8 bases, with 17 bases left between them. The CDR3 reads CSAIRGLGEKLFF. CDR3 coding DNA: TGCAGCGCCATACGGGGTTTAGGAGAAAAACTGTTTTTT.

CDR3 amino acids: CASSFAEGYTF. The CDR3 DNA follows: TGTGCCAGCAGCTTCGCGGAAGGCTACACCTTC. The chain carries TRBV7-9 and TRBJ1-2; no reliable D call. This CDR3 is 11 amino acids long. In germline, CDR1 is SEHNR, CDR2 FQNEAQ (reference sequence). The V end lost 3 bases, the J end lost 8 bases, and 7 bases lay between the germline ends.

The CDR3 DNA reads as TGTGCCAGCAGCCTACAGGGGCAGAACACTGAAGCTTTCTTT. It translates to CASSLQGQNTEAFF. The chain links TRBV6-1 to TRBJ1-1; 7 bases are a match to TRBD1. The CDR3 consists of 14 residues. Germline CDR1 and CDR2: MNHNS and SASEGT. J lost 1 base, V lost 6 bases, and 5 bases had no gene match.

J is TRBJ2-7 and V is TRBV29-1; 8 bases map to TRBD2. Germline V lookup: CDR1 SQVTM, CDR2 ANQGSEA. Trimming at V came to 6 bases and at J to 3 bases, leaving 10 bases not matched to a gene. The CDR3 is 14 residues long. CDR3: CSVRAGSGGYEQYF. CDR3 in DNA: TGCAGCGTCCGGGCCGGCAGCGGGGGCTACGAGCAGTACTTC.

This clone came up a few times. V and J are TRBV7-6 and TRBJ1-1, with D tentatively TRBD1 (6 bases). The CDR3 totals 14 residues. Germline V gives CDR1 SGHVS, CDR2 FNYEAQ. V lost 5 bases and J lost 0, with 10 bases in between. The CDR3 spells CASSTGQMNTEAFF. CDR3 bases: TGTGCCAGCAGCACAGGACAGATGAACACTGAAGCTTTCTTT.

Notes on this clone: Germline and junction disagree at one end, which may indicate a read error. This chain connects TRBV27 to TRBJ1-6; D may be TRBD1 (5 bases). The germline V gene has CDR1 MNHEY and CDR2 SMNVEV (reference sequence). This CDR3 comprises 16 residues. CDR3 sequence reads: CASSLGRDFDPSPPHF. CDR3 DNA sequence: TGTGCCAGCAGTTTAGGGCGGGACTTTGACCCTTCACCCCCCCACTTT.

This chain links TRBV7-2 with TRBJ2-7; the D gene is possibly TRBD2 (6 bases). This CDR3 has 14 amino acids. Germline CDR1 reads SGHTA; CDR2 reads FQGNSA. V lost 6 bases to trimming and J lost 3 bases, with 15 bases between them. For the CDR3, the DNA is TGTGCCAGCAGTCTTCTTGGAGCGGGCTACGAGCAGTACTTC. Translation gives CASSLLGAGYEQYF.

The rearrangement uses TRBV28 and TRBJ2-7; no firm D call. The CDR3 runs to 12 residues. The V gene's germline CDR1 is MDHEN and CDR2 SYDVKM. Trimming removed 6 bases from V and 2 bases from J, with 8 bases in between. The CDR3 sequence: CASSPSPYEQYF. In nucleotides, the CDR3 is TGTGCCAGCAGCCCTAGTCCCTACGAGCAGTACTTC.

This clone was counted once. J is TRBJ1-1 and V is TRBV5-1; D is unresolved. CDR1 is SGHRS and CDR2 is YFSETQ in the germline V gene. Trimming cost V 4 bases and J 5 bases, with 12 bases left between them. The length of the CDR3 is 13 residues. The CDR3 bases are TGCGCCAGCAGCCGAGGGATGATGACTGAAGCTTTCTTT. This codes for CASSRGMMTEAFF.

Here the CDR3 DNA reads TGCAGCGTTCCTCACATGACAGCGTCCACCTACAATGAGCAGTTCTTC. This gives the protein CSVPHMTASTYNEQFF. The V and J genes are TRBV29-1 and TRBJ2-1; a possible D gene is TRBD1 (5 bases). CDR1 SQVTM and CDR2 ANQGSEA come from the germline V gene. V was trimmed by 5 bases and J by 2 bases, leaving 19 bases between them. The CDR3 is made up of 16 amino acids.

J is TRBJ1-5 and V is TRBV4-2; 7 nucleotides align to TRBD1. This CDR3 is built from 15 residues. CDR1 and CDR2 (germline): LGHNA, YNFKEQ. Losses at the gene ends were 5 bases for V and 0 bases for J; bases not matched to a gene: 4. In DNA form, the CDR3 reads TGTGCCAGCAGCGTAGACAGGGATAGCAATCAGCCCCAGCATTTT. Its translation is CASSVDRDSNQPQHF.

The chain uses TRBV30 and TRBJ2-7, with D perhaps TRBD2 (5 bases). Germline V gives CDR1 GTSNPN, CDR2 SVGIG (reference sequence). The CDR3 extends over 11 amino acids. Trimming stripped 4 bases from V and 7 bases from J, with 11 bases between. CDR3 bases: TGTGCCTGGAAGCGGTTCGGGGAGCAGTACTTC. This encodes CAWKRFGEQYF.

V gene TRBV15 combines with J gene TRBJ1-6; 7 bases map to TRBD1. The germline V gene encodes CDR1 LNHNV and CDR2 YYDKDF (reference sequence). Trimming at V came to 1 base and at J to 9 bases, leaving 3 bases not matched to a gene. The CDR3 has 14 amino acids. CDR3 residues: CATSRGDSTSPLHF. The CDR3 DNA is TGTGCCACCAGCAGAGGGGACAGTACTTCACCCCTCCACTTT.

This rearrangement joins TRBV10-3 to TRBJ2-3, with TRBD1 identical over 9 bases. The CDR3 is 13 amino acids. CDR1 and CDR2 from the germline V gene are ENHRY and SYGVKD. With V trimmed by 6 bases and J by 7 bases, 5 bases remained unmatched. The CDR3 loop reads CAIRGQGFHTQYF. The CDR3 DNA reads TGTGCCATCAGGGGACAGGGATTTCATACGCAGTATTTT.

J is TRBJ2-7 and V is TRBV7-2, with D unclear. V lost 6 bases and J lost 0, with 6 bases in between. Germline-derived CDR1 and CDR2 are SGHTA and FQGNSA. The CDR3 sequence is 12 residues long. The CDR3 reads CASSTDSYEQYF. For the CDR3, the DNA is TGTGCCAGCAGTACAGACTCCTACGAGCAGTACTTC.

This rearrangement joins TRBV6-6 to TRBJ2-6; 7 bases map to TRBD1. The V segment lost 7 bases and the J segment 1 base; nucleotides outside the gene matches: 7. Germline assignment: CDR1 MNHNY and CDR2 SVGAGI (reference sequence). The CDR3 length is 16 residues. The CDR3 region is CASTMTGKSGANVLTF. As DNA, the CDR3 is TGTGCCAGCACCATGACAGGGAAGTCTGGGGCCAACGTCCTGACTTTC.

The V and J genes are TRBV7-7 and TRBJ2-3; 7 bases align to TRBD1. The CDR3 extends over 16 amino acids. Germline CDR1 is SSHAT and CDR2 is FNYEAQ (reference sequence). Trimming removed 5 bases from V and 8 bases from J; junction bases left unmatched: 16. In DNA form, the CDR3 reads TGTGCCAGCAGCCCGGGGTGGGGGACAGCCGGGCGTACGCAGTATTTT. Translating gives CASSPGWGTAGRTQYF.